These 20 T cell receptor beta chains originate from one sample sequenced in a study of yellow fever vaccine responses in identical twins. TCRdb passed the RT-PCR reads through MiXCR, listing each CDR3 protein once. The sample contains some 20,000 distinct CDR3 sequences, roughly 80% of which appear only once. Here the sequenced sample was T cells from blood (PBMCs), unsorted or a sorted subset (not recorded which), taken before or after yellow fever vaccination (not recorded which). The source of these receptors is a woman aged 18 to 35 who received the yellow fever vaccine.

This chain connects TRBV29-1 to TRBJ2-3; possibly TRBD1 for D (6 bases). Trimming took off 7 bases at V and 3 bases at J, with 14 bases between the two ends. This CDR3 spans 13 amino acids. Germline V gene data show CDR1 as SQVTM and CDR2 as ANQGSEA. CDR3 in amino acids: CSGRTAPTDTQYF. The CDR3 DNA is TGCAGCGGAAGGACAGCGCCGACAGATACGCAGTATTTT.

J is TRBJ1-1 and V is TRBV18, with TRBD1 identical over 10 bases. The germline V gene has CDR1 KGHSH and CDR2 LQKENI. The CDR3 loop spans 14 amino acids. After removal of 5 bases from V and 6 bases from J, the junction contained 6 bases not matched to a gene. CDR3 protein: CASSRDRGNAEAFF. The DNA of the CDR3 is TGTGCCAGCTCAAGGGACAGGGGAAATGCTGAAGCTTTCTTT.

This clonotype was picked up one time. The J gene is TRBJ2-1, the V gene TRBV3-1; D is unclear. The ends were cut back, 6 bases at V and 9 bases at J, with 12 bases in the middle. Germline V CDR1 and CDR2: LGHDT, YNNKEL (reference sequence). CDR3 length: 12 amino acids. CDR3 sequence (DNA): TGTGCCAGCAGTCGAAACTATGGTGAGCAGTTCTTC. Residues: CASSRNYGEQFF.

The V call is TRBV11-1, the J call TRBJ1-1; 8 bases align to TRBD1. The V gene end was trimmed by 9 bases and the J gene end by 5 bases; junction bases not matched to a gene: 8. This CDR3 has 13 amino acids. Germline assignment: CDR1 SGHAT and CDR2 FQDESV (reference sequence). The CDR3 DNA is TGTGCCAGTCGACAGGGGCGGGCGACTGAAGCTTTCTTT. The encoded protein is CASRQGRATEAFF.

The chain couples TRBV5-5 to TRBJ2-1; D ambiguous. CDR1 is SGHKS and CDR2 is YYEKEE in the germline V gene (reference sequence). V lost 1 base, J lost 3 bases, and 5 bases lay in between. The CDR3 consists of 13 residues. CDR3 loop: CASSLRDYNEQFF. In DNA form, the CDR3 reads TGTGCCAGCAGCTTGAGAGACTACAATGAGCAGTTCTTC. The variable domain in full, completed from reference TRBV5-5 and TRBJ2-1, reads DAGVTQSPTHLIKTRGQQVTLRCSPISGHKSVSWYQQVLGQGPQFIFQYYEKEERGRGNFPDRFSARQFPNYSSELNVNALLLGDSALYLCASSLRDYNEQFFGPGTRLTVL.

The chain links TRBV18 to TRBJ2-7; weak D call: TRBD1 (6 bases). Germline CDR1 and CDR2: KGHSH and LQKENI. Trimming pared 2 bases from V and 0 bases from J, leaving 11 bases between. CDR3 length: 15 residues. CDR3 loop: CASSPTGTSSYEQYV. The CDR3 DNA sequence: TGTGCCAGCTCACCAACAGGGACCAGCTCCTACGAGCAGTACGTC.

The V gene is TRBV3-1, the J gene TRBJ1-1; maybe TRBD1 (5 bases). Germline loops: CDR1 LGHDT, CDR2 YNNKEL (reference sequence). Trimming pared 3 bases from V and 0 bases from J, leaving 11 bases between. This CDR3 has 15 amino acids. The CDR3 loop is CASSQGTGLNTEAFF. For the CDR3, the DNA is TGTGCCAGCAGCCAGGGGACGGGCCTGAACACTGAAGCTTTCTTT.

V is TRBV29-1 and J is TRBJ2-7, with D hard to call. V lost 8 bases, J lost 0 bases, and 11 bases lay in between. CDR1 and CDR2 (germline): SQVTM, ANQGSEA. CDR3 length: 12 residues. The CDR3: CSPSANSYEQYV. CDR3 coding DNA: TGCAGCCCCAGCGCCAACTCCTACGAGCAGTACGTC.

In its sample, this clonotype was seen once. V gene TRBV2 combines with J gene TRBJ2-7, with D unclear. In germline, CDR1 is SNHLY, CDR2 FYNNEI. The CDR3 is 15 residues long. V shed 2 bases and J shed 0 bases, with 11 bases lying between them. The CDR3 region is CASSEWVESSYEQYF. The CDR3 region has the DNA TGTGCCAGCAGTGAATGGGTAGAAAGCTCCTACGAGCAGTACTTC. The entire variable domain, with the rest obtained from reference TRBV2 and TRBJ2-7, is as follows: EPEVTQTPSHQVTQMGQEVILRCVPISNHLYFYWYRQILGQKVEFLVSFYNNEISEKSEIFDDQFSVERPDGSNFTLKIRSTKLEDSAMYFCASSEWVESSYEQYFGPGTRLTVT.

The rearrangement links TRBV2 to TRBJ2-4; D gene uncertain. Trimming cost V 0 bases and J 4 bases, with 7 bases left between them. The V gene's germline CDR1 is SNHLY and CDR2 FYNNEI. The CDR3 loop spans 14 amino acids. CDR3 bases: TGTGCCAGCAGTGAAGCGGGCAGAAAAAACATTCAGTACTTC. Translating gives CASSEAGRKNIQYF.

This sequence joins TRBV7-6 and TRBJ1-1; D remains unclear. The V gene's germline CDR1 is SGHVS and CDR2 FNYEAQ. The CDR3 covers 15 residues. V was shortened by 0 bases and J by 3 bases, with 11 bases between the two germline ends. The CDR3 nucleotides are TGTGCCAGCAGCTTAGCCAACGGGAGATACACTGAAGCTTTCTTT. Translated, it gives CASSLANGRYTEAFF. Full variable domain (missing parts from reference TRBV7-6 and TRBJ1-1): GAGVSQSPRYKVTKRGQDVALRCDPISGHVSLYWYRQALGQGPEFLTYFNYEAQQDKSGLPNDRFSAERPEGSISTLTIQRTEQRDSAMYRCASSLANGRYTEAFFGQGTRLTVV.

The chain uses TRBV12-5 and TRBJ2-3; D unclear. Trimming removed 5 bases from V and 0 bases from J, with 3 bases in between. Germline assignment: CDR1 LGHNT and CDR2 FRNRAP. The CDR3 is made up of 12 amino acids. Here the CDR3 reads CASGPSTDTQYF. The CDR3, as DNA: TGTGCTAGTGGTCCCAGCACAGATACGCAGTATTTT.

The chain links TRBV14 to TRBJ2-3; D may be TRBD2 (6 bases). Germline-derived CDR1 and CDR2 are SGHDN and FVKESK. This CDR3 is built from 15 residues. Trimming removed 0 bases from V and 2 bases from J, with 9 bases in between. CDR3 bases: TGTGCCAGCAGCCAAGAGAGGAGGGCCACAGATACGCAGTATTTT. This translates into CASSQERRATDTQYF.

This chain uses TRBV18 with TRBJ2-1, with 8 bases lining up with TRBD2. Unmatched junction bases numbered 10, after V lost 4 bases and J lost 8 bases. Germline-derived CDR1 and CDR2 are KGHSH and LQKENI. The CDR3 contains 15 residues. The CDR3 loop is CASSRTLAGGDEQFF. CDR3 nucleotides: TGTGCCAGCTCACGAACCCTGGCGGGAGGCGATGAGCAGTTCTTC.

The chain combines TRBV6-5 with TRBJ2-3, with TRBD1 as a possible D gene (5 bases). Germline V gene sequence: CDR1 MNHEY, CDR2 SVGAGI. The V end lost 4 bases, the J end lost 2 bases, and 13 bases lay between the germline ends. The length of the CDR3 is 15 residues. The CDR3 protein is CASSFQGINTDTQYF. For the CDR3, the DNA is TGTGCCAGCAGTTTCCAGGGCATAAACACAGATACGCAGTATTTT.

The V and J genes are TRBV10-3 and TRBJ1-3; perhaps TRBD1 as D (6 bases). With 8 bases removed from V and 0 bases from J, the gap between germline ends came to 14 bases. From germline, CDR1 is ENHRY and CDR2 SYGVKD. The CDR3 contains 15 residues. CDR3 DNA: TGTGCCATCGGGGGGGGCAGCCTCTCTGGAAACACCATATATTTT. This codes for CAIGGGSLSGNTIYF.

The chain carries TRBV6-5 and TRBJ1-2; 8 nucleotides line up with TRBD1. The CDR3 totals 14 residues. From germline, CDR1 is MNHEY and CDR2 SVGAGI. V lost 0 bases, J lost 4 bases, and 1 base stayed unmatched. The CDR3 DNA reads TGTGCCAGCAGTTACTCGGACAGGGCCTATGGCTACACCTTC. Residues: CASSYSDRAYGYTF.

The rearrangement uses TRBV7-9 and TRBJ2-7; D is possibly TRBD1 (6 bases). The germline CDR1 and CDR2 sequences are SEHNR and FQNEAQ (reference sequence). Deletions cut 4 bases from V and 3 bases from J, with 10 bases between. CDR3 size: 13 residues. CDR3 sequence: CASSSNRDYEQYF. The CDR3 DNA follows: TGTGCCAGCAGCTCTAACAGGGACTACGAGCAGTACTTC.

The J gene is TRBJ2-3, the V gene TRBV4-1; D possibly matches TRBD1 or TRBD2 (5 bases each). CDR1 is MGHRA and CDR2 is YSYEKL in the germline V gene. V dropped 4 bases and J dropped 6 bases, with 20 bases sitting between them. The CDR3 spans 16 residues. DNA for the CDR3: TGCGCCAGCAGCCTCCGGGGCGGCACAGTCATTGATACGCAGTATTTT. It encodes CASSLRGGTVIDTQYF.

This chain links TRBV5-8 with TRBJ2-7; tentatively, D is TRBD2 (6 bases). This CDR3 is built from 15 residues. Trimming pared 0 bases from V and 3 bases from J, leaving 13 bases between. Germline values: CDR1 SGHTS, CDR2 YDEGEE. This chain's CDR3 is CASSLELGGNYEQYF. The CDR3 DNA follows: TGTGCCAGCAGCTTGGAGTTGGGGGGTAACTACGAGCAGTACTTC.